The 18 T cell receptor beta chains below were found in one sample sequenced in a study of cytomegalovirus exposure and HLA in healthy donors. 13 Jbeta primers and 60 Vbeta primers were used for the PCR. Generated by immunoSEQ multiplex PCR, the TCRdb table keeps only in-frame clones and is missing some. This sample has under 150,000 clones, with approximately 78% found just once. Sequencing input: PBMCs. Source of these receptors: a middle-aged woman in good health and CMV-seropositive.

The J gene is TRBJ2-3, the V gene TRBV13, with 9 bases fitting TRBD1. The J segment lost 2 bases and the V segment lost 5 bases, leaving 2 bases of the junction unmatched. Germline loops: CDR1 PRHDT, CDR2 FYEKMQ (reference sequence). The CDR3 is 14 amino acids. The CDR3 here is CASSRDRATDTQYF. The CDR3, as DNA: TGTGCCAGCAGCCGGGACAGGGCCACAGATACGCAGTATTTT. Supplemented by reference TRBV13 and TRBJ2-3, the full variable domain reads AAGVIQSPRHLIKEKRETATLKCYPIPRHDTVYWYQQGPGQDPQFLISFYEKMQSDKGSIPDRFSAQQFSDYHSELNMSSLELGDSALYFCASSRDRATDTQYFGPGTRLTVL.

The chain links TRBV5-4 to TRBJ1-4; TRBD1 aligns across 7 bases. The junction had 10 bases not matched to a gene; V was cut back by 0 bases and J by 8 bases. Germline loops: CDR1 SGHNT, CDR2 YYREEE (reference sequence). This CDR3 has 16 amino acids. CDR3 loop: CASSLVLAGGGEKLFF. The CDR3 region has the DNA TGTGCCAGCAGCTTGGTTCTGGCAGGGGGAGGCGAAAAACTGTTTTTT.

V is TRBV29-1 and J is TRBJ2-1; 9 nucleotides line up with TRBD1. Germline V gene lookup returns CDR1 SQVTM and CDR2 ANQGSEA. The length of the CDR3 is 15 residues. The trim removed 0 bases at V and 5 bases at J, leaving 5 bases unmatched. The CDR3 DNA follows: TGCAGCGTTGAAGAACCGGGACAGGGTAACAATGAGCAGTTCTTC. Its protein is CSVEEPGQGNNEQFF.

This chain joins TRBV7-2 and TRBJ2-7; D is ambiguous. V dropped 3 bases and J dropped 2 bases, with 14 bases sitting between them. This CDR3 contains 15 residues. Germline V lookup: CDR1 SGHTA, CDR2 FQGNSA. DNA of the CDR3: TGTGCCAGCAGCTTGGTTGGAGCGAAGACCTACGAGCAGTACTTC. Amino acid sequence: CASSLVGAKTYEQYF.

The chain is built from TRBV9 and TRBJ2-2, with TRBD1 identical over 10 bases. CDR1 SGDLS and CDR2 YYNGEE come from the germline V gene. This CDR3 is 16 amino acids long. The V segment lost 3 bases and the J segment 5 bases; nucleotides outside the gene matches: 7. This CDR3 is CASSERQGASTGELFF. The CDR3 bases are TGTGCCAGCAGCGAGAGACAGGGGGCGAGTACCGGGGAGCTGTTTTTT.

This chain links TRBV27 with TRBJ1-1, with a weak D call TRBD1 (5 bases). The CDR3 loop spans 14 amino acids. With 2 bases removed from V and 2 bases from J, the gap between germline ends came to 9 bases. Germline CDR1 reads MNHEY; CDR2 reads SMNVEV (reference sequence). The CDR3 loop is CASSLRGPNTEAFF. Written as DNA, the CDR3 is TGTGCCAGCAGTTTAAGGGGCCCTAACACTGAAGCTTTCTTT.

The CDR3 DNA follows: TGTGCCAGCTCACCACCTATGGGGAGGGGAGAGACCCAGTACTTC. Its protein product is CASSPPMGRGETQYF. The rearrangement joins TRBV18 to TRBJ2-5, with 7 bases fitting TRBD2. CDR3 length equals 15 residues. Germline CDR1 KGHSH, CDR2 LQKENI. Trimming at V came to 0 bases and at J to 4 bases, leaving 5 bases not matched to a gene.

The V gene is TRBV10-2, the J gene TRBJ2-3, with no clear D. V gave up 0 bases and J gave up 5 bases, with 12 bases separating them. The CDR3 loop spans 15 amino acids. Germline V gene sequence: CDR1 WSHSY, CDR2 SAAADI. The CDR3 DNA sequence: TGCGCCAGCAGTGAGTCGACAATGGTGGTAGATACGCAGTATTTT. Its protein is CASSESTMVVDTQYF.

V usage is TRBV7-2 and J usage is TRBJ1-2, with 7 bases fitting TRBD1. This CDR3 region has 15 residues. Unmatched junction bases numbered 7, after V lost 4 bases and J lost 2 bases. Germline V gives CDR1 SGHTA, CDR2 FQGNSA. This CDR3 reads CASSSGGTVNYGYTF. As DNA, the CDR3 is TGTGCCAGCAGCTCCGGTGGGACAGTCAACTATGGCTACACCTTC.

This clone came up once. This chain connects TRBV5-1 to TRBJ2-7, with no clear D. This CDR3 is built from 12 residues. Germline assignment: CDR1 SGHRS and CDR2 YFSETQ. The V gene lost 3 bases and the J gene lost 6 bases, with 10 bases spanning the gap. Here the CDR3 reads CASSSSRVEQYF. CDR3 nucleotide sequence: TGCGCCAGCAGCTCATCCCGGGTCGAGCAGTACTTC.

This clone was detected a few times. The chain is built from TRBV19 and TRBJ1-5; 9 nucleotides agree with TRBD1. The germline CDR1 and CDR2 sequences are LNHDA and SQIVND (reference sequence). CDR3 size: 17 residues. V shed 6 bases, J shed 1 base, and the junction held 10 bases outside the gene matches. The CDR3 bases are TGTGCCAGTAGCACGGGACAGGGAGGTACGAGCAATCAGCCCCAGCATTTT. Its protein product is CASSTGQGGTSNQPQHF.

CDR3 in DNA: TGTGCCAGCAGCACGAGCCGCCACTACGAGCAGTACTTC. This translates into CASSTSRHYEQYF. V gene TRBV5-4 combines with J gene TRBJ2-7, with unresolved D. The germline gives CDR1 SGHNT, CDR2 YYREEE (reference sequence). The CDR3 sequence is 13 residues long. V was pared by 4 bases and J by 3 bases, with 11 bases between.

The chain employs TRBV5-4 and TRBJ1-1; no clear D. Trimming pared 0 bases from V and 0 bases from J, leaving 9 bases between. The CDR3 is 15 residues long. From germline, CDR1 is SGHNT and CDR2 YYREEE (reference sequence). In nucleotides, the CDR3 is TGTGCCAGCAGCTTGGAAGGAACTATGAACACTGAAGCTTTCTTT. The encoded protein is CASSLEGTMNTEAFF.

The V gene is TRBV5-4, the J gene TRBJ1-4, with 8 nucleotides matching TRBD1. CDR3 size: 16 residues. Germline loops: CDR1 SGHNT, CDR2 YYREEE (reference sequence). The junction had 6 bases not matched to a gene; V was cut back by 0 bases and J by 5 bases. Here the CDR3 reads CASSLGGTGANEKLFF. The CDR3 nucleotides are TGTGCCAGCAGCTTGGGAGGGACAGGCGCGAATGAAAAACTGTTTTTT.

The chain carries TRBV7-9 and TRBJ2-5; D is perhaps TRBD1 (5 bases). The DNA end favors TRBJ2-7, so the J call may be wrong. This CDR3 comprises 13 residues. CDR1 is SEHNR and CDR2 is FQNEAQ in the germline V gene (reference sequence). The CDR3 spells CASSGPGSYEQYF. In nucleotides, the CDR3 is TGTGCCAGCAGCGGGCCAGGGTCCTACGAGCAGTACTTC.

The chain combines TRBV4-1 with TRBJ2-7, with 10 positions matching TRBD1. The germline V gene encodes CDR1 MGHRA and CDR2 YSYEKL. The CDR3 is 13 amino acids. Trimming removed 5 bases from V and 6 bases from J; junction bases left unmatched: 4. The DNA for the CDR3 is TGCGCCAGCAGCGAGGGACAGGGGAGCGAGCAGTACTTC. It yields the protein CASSEGQGSEQYF.

CDR3 amino acids: CASSEGRYTEAFF. The CDR3 nucleotides read TGCGCCAGCAGTGAGGGCAGATACACTGAAGCTTTCTTT. The rearrangement joins TRBV10-1 to TRBJ1-1; D uncertain. Trimming stripped 2 bases from V and 3 bases from J, with 7 bases between. CDR1 is WNHNN and CDR2 is SYGVQD in the germline V gene (reference sequence). This CDR3 has 13 amino acids.

The rearrangement joins TRBV19 to TRBJ2-3; no definite D call. V was clipped by 4 bases and J by 4 bases, with 6 bases between them. The CDR3 is 12 residues long. Germline-derived CDR1 and CDR2 are LNHDA and SQIVND (reference sequence). CDR3 amino acids: CASSKRPDTQYF. The CDR3 DNA sequence: TGTGCCAGTAGTAAGCGTCCAGATACGCAGTATTTT.